The 14 T cell receptor beta chains in this list originate from one sample, sequenced in a study of blood T cells in healthy people across ages. A second PCR of roughly 7 to 11 cycles used a sample-barcoded 5' primer and a J-beta primer mix. TCRdb itself ran the 5' RACE reads through MiXCR, one entry per CDR3 protein. The table has over 600,000 distinct CDR3 sequences, 46% seen once. Sequenced sample: blood. The origin of the receptors is a man older than 75 in good health.

The V gene is TRBV15, the J gene TRBJ2-4, with no clear D. The germline V gene has CDR1 LNHNV and CDR2 YYDKDF (reference sequence). The germline V and J ends were trimmed by 0 bases and 7 bases, with 10 bases remaining between them. The CDR3 sequence is 14 residues long. The CDR3 sequence: CATSRDLLQNIQYF. DNA of the CDR3: TGTGCCACCAGCAGAGATCTGCTCCAGAACATTCAGTACTTC.

This clonotype was seen only a few times. J is TRBJ2-3 and V is TRBV4-2, with 15 bases aligning to TRBD2. The CDR3 is 18 residues long. In germline, CDR1 is LGHNA, CDR2 YNFKEQ. V lost 0 bases to trimming and J lost 3 bases; unmatched junction nucleotides: 4. CDR3 bases: TGTGCCAGCAGCCAAGAGGCCGGGACTAGCGGGAGGACAGATACGCAGTATTTT. This translates into CASSQEAGTSGRTDTQYF.

This clonotype was counted a few times. V usage is TRBV7-2 and J usage is TRBJ1-5; TRBD1 matches at 7 bases. V gave up 5 bases and J gave up 5 bases; unmatched junction bases: 6. CDR1 and CDR2 from the germline V gene are SGHTA and FQGNSA. CDR3 length equals 14 residues. The CDR3 DNA follows: TGTGCCAGCAGCCGAGAAGGGGGCTATCAGCCCCAGCATTTT. It encodes CASSREGGYQPQHF.

This clonotype was found a few times. The rearrangement uses TRBV5-1 and TRBJ2-7, with D possibly being TRBD1 (6 bases). CDR3 size: 15 residues. CDR1 is SGHRS and CDR2 is YFSETQ in the germline V gene. V lost 5 bases and J 3 bases, leaving 18 bases between the germline ends. The CDR3 region has the DNA TGCGCCAGCAGGCCAGGGGCAGGGCGGAACTACGAGCAGTACTTC. It yields the protein CASRPGAGRNYEQYF.

This chain links TRBV11-2 with TRBJ2-1; D might be TRBD2 (6 bases). Germline V CDR1 and CDR2: SGHAT, FQNNGV. This CDR3 contains 14 residues. Trimming left V 4 bases short and J 9 bases short, with 16 bases between. The CDR3 sequence is CASSSLGPGGEQFF. For the CDR3, the DNA is TGTGCCAGCAGCTCCCTCGGTCCCGGGGGTGAGCAGTTCTTC.

This clonotype was found a few times. V and J are TRBV4-3 and TRBJ2-7, with 12 positions matching TRBD2. The CDR3 covers 15 residues. Trimming took 1 base from V and 3 from J; bases not matched to a gene: 1. Germline assignment: CDR1 LGHNA and CDR2 YSLEER. The CDR3 DNA sequence: TGCGCCAGCAGCCAAGGGACTAGCGGGGACTACGAGCAGTACTTC. Translating gives CASSQGTSGDYEQYF.

This rearrangement joins TRBV24-1 to TRBJ1-2; TRBD1 is a possible D gene (5 bases). V shed 3 bases and J shed 4 bases, with 11 bases lying between them. Germline loops: CDR1 KGHDR, CDR2 SFDVKD. The CDR3 is made up of 14 amino acids. CDR3 region: CATSDPAGSYGYTF. DNA of the CDR3: TGTGCCACCAGTGATCCCGCAGGGTCCTATGGCTACACCTTC.

The rearrangement joins TRBV29-1 to TRBJ2-5; 8 bases are a match to TRBD1. CDR1 is SQVTM and CDR2 is ANQGSEA in the germline V gene. The CDR3 has 13 amino acids. The V gene end was trimmed by 7 bases and the J gene end by 4 bases; junction bases not matched to a gene: 8. CDR3 in DNA: TGCAGCGGAGACAGGGGTGGAGGAGAGACCCAGTACTTC. Its translation is CSGDRGGGETQYF.

This chain links TRBV7-3 with TRBJ2-1; D is perhaps TRBD1 or TRBD2 (5 bases each). Germline values: CDR1 SGHTA, CDR2 FQGTGA. The germline V and J ends were trimmed by 4 bases and 5 bases, with 18 bases remaining between them. The CDR3 loop spans 16 amino acids. The CDR3 DNA is TGTGCCAGCAGCTCCGCCGGGACCCCTGGCGACAATGAGCAGTTCTTC. It yields the protein CASSSAGTPGDNEQFF.

The gene calls are TRBV5-8 and TRBJ2-5; 10 nucleotides align to TRBD2. Germline loops: CDR1 SGHTS, CDR2 YDEGEE. Germline trimming cut 7 bases from V and 4 bases from J; bases unmatched to any gene: 10. The CDR3 is made up of 15 amino acids. CDR3 sequence: CASYLPSGSRETQYF. Here the CDR3 DNA reads TGTGCCAGCTACTTACCTAGCGGGAGTCGAGAGACCCAGTACTTC.

The rearrangement joins TRBV12-3 or TRBV12-4 to TRBJ1-4; D is perhaps TRBD1 (5 bases). The CDR3 runs to 15 residues. The V end was cut by 1 base, the J end by 7 bases, with 13 bases between. CDR3 nucleotide sequence: TGTGCCAGCAGTTTAGGGCAGGGCCGAATTGAAAAACTGTTTTTT. It is translated as CASSLGQGRIEKLFF.

J is TRBJ2-4 and V is TRBV12-3 or TRBV12-4, with 9 nucleotides matching TRBD2. The CDR3 is 18 residues long. V lost 3 bases and J lost 1; bases outside the gene matches: 10. The CDR3 spells CASSFLGSGSFAKNIQYF. The CDR3 DNA reads TGTGCCAGCAGTTTTTTGGGTAGCGGGAGTTTTGCCAAAAACATTCAGTACTTC.

This chain connects TRBV15 to TRBJ1-5; 7 nucleotides agree with TRBD1. Trimming at V came to 1 base and at J to 4 bases, leaving 7 bases not matched to a gene. This CDR3 is 16 amino acids long. Germline assignment: CDR1 LNHNV and CDR2 YYDKDF (reference sequence). CDR3 nucleotide sequence: TGTGCCACCAGCAGAGGAGCCAGGGGGACTAATCAGCCCCAGCATTTT. Protein sequence: CATSRGARGTNQPQHF.

This rearrangement joins TRBV6-6 to TRBJ2-1, with D possibly matching TRBD1 (5 bases). V lost 0 bases, J lost 7 bases, and 10 bases lay in between. Germline CDR1 and CDR2: MNHNY and SVGAGI (reference sequence). This CDR3 region has 14 residues. The CDR3 DNA sequence: TGTGCCAGCAGTTACTCCACGACAGAAAATGAGCAGTTCTTC. It yields the protein CASSYSTTENEQFF.